This is a list of T cell receptor beta chains from one sample in a study of blood T cell repertoires in COVID-19. Data came from immunoSEQ multiplex PCR; TCRdb stores just in-frame clones and leaves some out. The sample contains 180,000 or so clones, around 86% of which appear only once. Sequences were obtained from peripheral blood. These receptor sequences come from a man between 40 and 49 years old with acute or convalescent COVID-19. Each CDR3 is given with its conserved first and last residue. A D gene is named only where the DNA matches it firmly. Clone size is shown for a subset of rows, as once, few, many or a class of expanded clone.

J gene: TRBJ2-2
D gene: NA
clone size: NA
V gene: TRBV24-1
CDR3 DNA: TGTGCCACCAGTCTTAGTGGGCAGCCTAACACCGGGGAGCTGTTTTTT
CDR3 protein: CATSLSGQPNTGELFF

J gene: TRBJ1-2
D gene: TRBD1
clone size: NA
V gene: TRBV5-4
CDR3 DNA: TGTGCCAGCAGCTCAGGACAGGGCTATGGCTACACCTTC
CDR3 protein: CASSSGQGYGYTF

J gene: TRBJ2-7
D gene: NA
clone size: NA
V gene: TRBV19
CDR3 DNA: TGTGCCAGTAGTATTTCCCCCCCAACGGGTACGGGCTACGAGCAGTACTTC
CDR3 protein: CASSISPPTGTGYEQYF

J gene: TRBJ2-7
D gene: TRBD2
clone size: NA
V gene: TRBV5-4
CDR3 DNA: TGTGCCAGCAGCTTGGGGTTAGCGGGGGGATACGAGCAGTACTTC
CDR3 protein: CASSLGLAGGYEQYF

J gene: TRBJ2-2
D gene: NA
clone size: NA
V gene: TRBV19
CDR3 DNA: TGTGCCAGTAGTATAGGGAGGGCACCCACCGGGGAGCTGTTTTTT
CDR3 protein: CASSIGRAPTGELFF

J gene: TRBJ2-7
D gene: TRBD1
clone size: NA
V gene: TRBV25-1
CDR3 DNA: TGTGCCAGCAGTGCCGGGACAGGGGGCTACGAGCAGTACTTC
CDR3 protein: CASSAGTGGYEQYF

J gene: TRBJ2-3
D gene: TRBD2
clone size: NA
V gene: TRBV28
CDR3 DNA: TGTGCCAGCAGTTTATCGGGGGGGCGCACAGATACGCAGTATTTT
CDR3 protein: CASSLSGGRTDTQYF

J gene: TRBJ2-3
D gene: TRBD1
clone size: NA
V gene: TRBV7-6
CDR3 DNA: TGTGCCAGCAGCTCCCGACAGGGGTCCAAGCCAGATACGCAGTATTTT
CDR3 protein: CASSSRQGSKPDTQYF

J gene: TRBJ2-2
D gene: TRBD1
clone size: NA
V gene: TRBV5-4
CDR3 DNA: TGTGCCAGCAGCTCCGGGACAGGGCCCACCGGGGAGCTGTTTTTT
CDR3 protein: CASSSGTGPTGELFF

J gene: TRBJ2-7
D gene: NA
clone size: once
V gene: TRBV23-1
CDR3 DNA: TGCGCCAGCAGTCAATCGAGGGAGTACGAGCAGTACTTC
CDR3 protein: CASSQSREYEQYF

J gene: TRBJ2-1
D gene: TRBD1
clone size: NA
V gene: TRBV6-4
CDR3 DNA: TGTGCCAGCAGTCCCGGGACAGGGGGCGGCCATGAGCAGTTCTTC
CDR3 protein: CASSPGTGGGHEQFF

J gene: TRBJ2-2
D gene: TRBD1
clone size: NA
V gene: TRBV6-2/TRBV6-3
CDR3 DNA: TGTGCCAGCAGTTACGGCGGGACAGGGGCGAACACCGGGGAGCTGTTTTTT
CDR3 protein: CASSYGGTGANTGELFF

J gene: TRBJ1-1
D gene: TRBD1
clone size: NA
V gene: TRBV5-1
CDR3 DNA: TGCGCCAGCAGCTTCTACAGGGGTGCGAACACTGAAGCTTTCTTT
CDR3 protein: CASSFYRGANTEAFF

J gene: TRBJ2-7
D gene: NA
clone size: once
V gene: TRBV19
CDR3 DNA: TGTGCCAGTAGTAGGGCCAGCTCGTGGGAGCAGTACTTC
CDR3 protein: CASSRASSWEQYF

J gene: TRBJ1-6
D gene: TRBD1
clone size: NA
V gene: TRBV16
CDR3 DNA: TGTGCCAGCAGCCAAGGACAGGAGGATTGGTCCTATAATTCACCCCTCCACTTT
CDR3 protein: CASSQGQEDWSYNSPLHF

J gene: TRBJ1-3
D gene: NA
clone size: NA
V gene: TRBV12-3/TRBV12-4
CDR3 DNA: TGTGCCAGCAGTTTCTTGGGAAACACCATATATTTT
CDR3 protein: CASSFLGNTIYF

J gene: TRBJ1-2
D gene: NA
clone size: once
V gene: TRBV11-2
CDR3 DNA: TGTGCCAGCAGCTTAGACCTTTATGGCTACACCTTC
CDR3 protein: CASSLDLYGYTF

J gene: TRBJ1-1
D gene: TRBD1
clone size: NA
V gene: TRBV4-1
CDR3 DNA: TGCGCCAGCCGAGAACAGGGGGTTACTGAAGCTTTCTTT
CDR3 protein: CASREQGVTEAFF

J gene: TRBJ1-2
D gene: NA
clone size: NA
V gene: TRBV5-1
CDR3 DNA: TGCGCCAGCAGTAAGGGAGGGGGCTATGGCTACACCTTC
CDR3 protein: CASSKGGGYGYTF

J gene: TRBJ1-6
D gene: TRBD1
clone size: NA
V gene: TRBV6-5
CDR3 DNA: TGTGCCAGCAGTTATATTGGGACAGGGACTTCACCCCTCCACTTT
CDR3 protein: CASSYIGTGTSPLHF

J gene: TRBJ1-1
D gene: NA
clone size: NA
V gene: TRBV11-1
CDR3 DNA: TGTGCCAGCAGCTTAGAAGCTGCCGTCAACACTGAAGCTTTCTTT
CDR3 protein: CASSLEAAVNTEAFF

J gene: TRBJ2-2
D gene: NA
clone size: once
V gene: TRBV6-5
CDR3 DNA: TGTGCCAGCAGTTATCGCTCGGAGACCGGGGAGCTGTTTTTT
CDR3 protein: CASSYRSETGELFF

J gene: TRBJ2-1
D gene: TRBD2
clone size: once
V gene: TRBV18
CDR3 DNA: TGTGCCAGCTCACCACCGAGCGGGGGGGCCTACAATGAGCAGTTCTTC
CDR3 protein: CASSPPSGGAYNEQFF

J gene: TRBJ1-2
D gene: NA
clone size: NA
V gene: TRBV19
CDR3 DNA: TGTGCCAGTACCAAAGCCCAGGGCAGGGGAGCTAACTATGGCTACACCTTC
CDR3 protein: CASTKAQGRGANYGYTF

J gene: TRBJ1-1
D gene: NA
clone size: NA
V gene: TRBV28
CDR3 DNA: TGTGCCAGCAGTTCGTCTAAAGCTTTCTTT
CDR3 protein: CASSSSKAFF

J gene: TRBJ2-3
D gene: TRBD2
clone size: NA
V gene: TRBV10-3
CDR3 DNA: TGTGCCATCTCCCTTGGGGCTAGCGGGGGACGCACGAATACGCAGTATTTT
CDR3 protein: CAISLGASGGRTNTQYF

J gene: TRBJ2-2
D gene: TRBD1
clone size: few
V gene: TRBV5-6
CDR3 DNA: TGTGCCAGCAGCTGGACAGGCGACAACACCGGGGAGCTGTTTTTT
CDR3 protein: CASSWTGDNTGELFF

J gene: TRBJ2-5
D gene: NA
clone size: NA
V gene: TRBV9
CDR3 DNA: TGTGCCAGCAGCGCCCATGACAGGGAGGAGGAGACCCAGTACTTC
CDR3 protein: CASSAHDREEETQYF

J gene: TRBJ2-7
D gene: NA
clone size: NA
V gene: TRBV14
CDR3 DNA: TGTGCCAGCAGCCAGGGAGGCTCCTACGAGCAGTACTTC
CDR3 protein: CASSQGGSYEQYF

J gene: TRBJ2-3
D gene: TRBD2
clone size: NA
V gene: TRBV18
CDR3 DNA: TGTGCCAGCTCACCTAGCGGGGGCAGAGATACGCAGTATTTT
CDR3 protein: CASSPSGGRDTQYF